Reported below is one T cell receptor (beta chain). The antigen is not known. Per the germline V gene, CDR1 is MNHEY and CDR2 is SVGAGI. This CDR3 comprises 15 residues. V was shortened by 5 bases and J by 4 bases, with 17 bases between the two germline ends. Generated by immunoSEQ multiplex PCR, the TCRdb table keeps only in-frame clones and is missing some. Seen here are 140,000 or so clones, 88% observed once, and the top ten hold roughly 3.8%. These data belong to a study of T cell responses to AZD1222 COVID-19 vaccine. Findings of the study overall: Possibly, clonal diversity was underestimated; donors were largely white British and included more females. Once two AZD1222 doses were given, Spike-specific TCR breadth and depth went up. Of spike-specific TCRs, nearly half reportedly target regions left unmutated in variants.

The sample consisted of peripheral blood, taken on day 0 of AZD1222 vaccination. The rearrangement joins TRBV6-5 to TRBJ1-2; the D is unclear. The TCR sequence derives from an adult in good health. CDR3 coding DNA: TGTGCCAGCAGTCCCTTTGGTTTGCGCGTCTATGGCTACACCTTC. This sequence encodes CASSPFGLRVYGYTF.